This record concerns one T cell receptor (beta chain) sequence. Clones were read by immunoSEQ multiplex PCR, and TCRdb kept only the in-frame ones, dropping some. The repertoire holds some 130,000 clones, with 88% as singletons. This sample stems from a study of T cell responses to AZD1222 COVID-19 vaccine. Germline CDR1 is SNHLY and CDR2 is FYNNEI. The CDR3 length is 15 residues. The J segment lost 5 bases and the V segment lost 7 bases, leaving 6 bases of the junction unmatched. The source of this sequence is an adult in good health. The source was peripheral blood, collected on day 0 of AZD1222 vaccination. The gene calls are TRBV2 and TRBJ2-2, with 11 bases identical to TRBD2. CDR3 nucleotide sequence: TGTGCCAGCACCGTAGCGGGAGGGGGTACCGGGGAGCTGTTTTTT. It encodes CASTVAGGGTGELFF.